Presented here are 11 T cell receptor beta chains from one specimen sequenced in a study of CD8+ T cells in alopecia areata. cDNA serving as the sequencing template came from extracted, reverse transcribed RNA. Assay used: immunoSEQ multiplex PCR; TCRdb lists only in-frame clones, some missing. This sample yields fewer than 150,000 clones, of which roughly two fifths are seen a single time; 3% to 3.5% belongs to the top ten. The sequencing sample was made of CD4+ T cells sorted from blood. These receptors all stem from a human donor with alopecia areata.

This chain joins TRBV28 and TRBJ1-2, with a weak D call TRBD1 (6 bases). The germline V gene has CDR1 MDHEN and CDR2 SYDVKM. V shed 5 bases and J shed 4 bases, with 14 bases lying between them. The CDR3 has 14 residues. Here the CDR3 reads CASSNQGPPYGYTF. As DNA, the CDR3 is TGTGCCAGCAGTAACCAGGGGCCCCCCTATGGCTACACCTTC.

The chain is built from TRBV5-1 and TRBJ1-2; 7 nucleotides align to TRBD1. From germline, CDR1 is SGHRS and CDR2 YFSETQ. This CDR3 region has 15 residues. The junction had 12 bases not matched to a gene; V was cut back by 6 bases and J by 4 bases. The CDR3 coding sequence is TGCGCCAGCACCCAGGGCTGGGACAGCCTCTATGGCTACACCTTC. Translation: CASTQGWDSLYGYTF.

This clone occurred a few times. The V and J genes are TRBV28 and TRBJ2-3; D is uncertain. With 6 bases removed from V and 2 bases from J, the gap between germline ends came to 15 bases. The CDR3 extends over 15 amino acids. Germline V gives CDR1 MDHEN, CDR2 SYDVKM. CDR3 protein: CASSPPSRLTDTQYF. CDR3 nucleotides: TGTGCCAGCAGCCCCCCAAGTAGACTCACAGATACGCAGTATTTT.

This clone was observed a handful of times. The rearrangement uses TRBV21-1 and TRBJ2-6; the table gives TRBD1 as D, unverified against the DNA. TRBV21-1 is a recognized pseudogene. This CDR3 spans 21 amino acids. The CDR3 DNA reads TGTGCCAGCAGCACGCGGGGGGACCGGGACAGGGGTCTCTCTGGGGCCAACGTCCTGACTTTC. As protein: CASSTRGDRDRGLSGANVLTF.

The rearrangement uses TRBV29-1 and TRBJ1-5; D unresolved. The CDR3 runs to 13 residues. Germline V CDR1 and CDR2: SQVTM, ANQGSEA. V was cut by 2 bases and J by 1 base, with 6 bases left in between. The CDR3 DNA follows: TGCAGCGTTGAACTGGGAAGCAATCAGCCCCAGCATTTT. As protein: CSVELGSNQPQHF.

This clone appeared a few times. The V gene is TRBV29-1, the J gene TRBJ2-3, with 13 positions matching TRBD2. The CDR3 consists of 15 residues. V gave up 4 bases and J gave up 1 base; unmatched junction bases: 2. Looked up from germline, CDR1 is SQVTM and CDR2 is ANQGSEA. CDR3 in amino acids: CSVAGTSGGTDTQYF. The CDR3 DNA reads TGCAGCGTTGCAGGGACTAGCGGGGGCACAGATACGCAGTATTTT.

The J gene is TRBJ2-3, the V gene TRBV29-1, with a possible D match to TRBD1 (6 bases). V was cut by 6 bases and J by 1 base, with 17 bases left in between. There are 15 residues in the CDR3. Germline CDR1 reads SQVTM; CDR2 reads ANQGSEA. This chain's CDR3 is CSVPDWAGGTDTQYF. The CDR3 region has the DNA TGCAGCGTCCCCGACTGGGCAGGGGGCACAGATACGCAGTATTTT.

The rearrangement joins TRBV7-2 to TRBJ2-7; D call uncertain. The CDR3 is 14 residues long. Trimming removed 1 base from V and 3 bases from J, with 10 bases in between. Germline assignment: CDR1 SGHTA and CDR2 FQGNSA. The CDR3 protein is CASSLDGYLYEQYF. DNA of the CDR3: TGTGCCAGCAGCTTAGACGGCTATCTCTACGAGCAGTACTTC. The full variable domain, with the rest looked up from reference TRBV7-2 and TRBJ2-7, is GAGVSQSPSNKVTEKGKDVELRCDPISGHTALYWYRQSLGQGLEFLIYFQGNSAPDKSGLPSDRFSAERTGGSVSTLTIQRTQQEDSAVYLCASSLDGYLYEQYFGPGTRLTVT.

The chain recombines TRBV29-1 with TRBJ2-7, with a tentative D call TRBD2 (7 bases). There are 13 residues in the CDR3. The germline gives CDR1 SQVTM, CDR2 ANQGSEA. The V end was cut by 8 bases, the J end by 3 bases, with 17 bases between. This chain's CDR3 is CSILGGQGYEQYF. Here the CDR3 DNA reads TGCAGCATACTCGGGGGGCAGGGCTACGAGCAGTACTTC.

This clone was seen only a few times. The V and J genes are TRBV29-1 and TRBJ2-2, with no clear D. Trimming took off 5 bases at V and 5 bases at J, with 12 bases between the two ends. The germline gives CDR1 SQVTM, CDR2 ANQGSEA. The CDR3 length is 13 residues. Written as DNA, the CDR3 is TGCAGCGTTTCGGCGGTCTTGACCGGGGAGCTGTTTTTT. Translation gives CSVSAVLTGELFF.

This clone was seen more than once but under ten times. The J gene is TRBJ1-5, the V gene TRBV7-9; 12 bases are shared with TRBD1. The CDR3 contains 14 residues. CDR1 SEHNR and CDR2 FQNEAQ come from the germline V gene (reference sequence). V lost 3 bases, J lost 7 bases, and 1 base stayed unmatched. The CDR3 sequence: CASSFGTGGQPQHF. Here the CDR3 DNA reads TGTGCCAGCAGCTTTGGGACAGGGGGCCAGCCCCAGCATTTT.